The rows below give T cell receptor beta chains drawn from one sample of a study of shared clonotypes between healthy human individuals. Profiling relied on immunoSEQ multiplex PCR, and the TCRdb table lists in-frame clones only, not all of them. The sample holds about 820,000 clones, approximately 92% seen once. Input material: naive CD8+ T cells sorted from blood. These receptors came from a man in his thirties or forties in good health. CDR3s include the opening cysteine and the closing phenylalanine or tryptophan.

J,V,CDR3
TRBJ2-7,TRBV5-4,CASSAWTGDKYF
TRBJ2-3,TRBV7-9,CASSYHTDTQYF
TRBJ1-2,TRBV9,CASSVDGNYGYTF
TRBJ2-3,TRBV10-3,CAITRNSGQSLRTQYF
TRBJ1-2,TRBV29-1,CSVDGHGYTF
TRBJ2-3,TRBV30,CAWSVYAGATDTQYF
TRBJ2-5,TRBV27,CASSRIQGAQATQYF
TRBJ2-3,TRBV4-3,CASSQDRLAGLTDTQYF
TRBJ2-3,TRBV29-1,CSAEGTSGSGGTDTQYF
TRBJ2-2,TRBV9,CASSTIANTGELFF
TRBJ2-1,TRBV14,CASSQGCVSGAPPYNEQFF
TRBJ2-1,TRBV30,CAWNIGLEDSEQFF
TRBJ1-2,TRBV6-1,CASSTNTYYGYTF
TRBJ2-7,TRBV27,CASSLFGTAYEQYF
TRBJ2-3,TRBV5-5,CASSLDIWDRPYRDTQYF
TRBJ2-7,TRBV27,CASSLRTGHEQYF
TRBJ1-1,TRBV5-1,CASSLAQSNTEAFF
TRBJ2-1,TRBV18,CASSPVSGLAGVDNEQFF
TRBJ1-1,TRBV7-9,CASRPGAVRAFF
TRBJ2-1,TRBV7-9,CASSLAHSGGYNEQFF
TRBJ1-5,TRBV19,CASSISSNQPQHF
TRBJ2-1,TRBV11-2,CASSDRVRPYNEQFF
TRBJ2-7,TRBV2,CASSSGRYEQYF
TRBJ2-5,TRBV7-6,CASSFAGGGETQYF
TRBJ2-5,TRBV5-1,CASSPGLPETEKTQYF
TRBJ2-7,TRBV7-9,CASSVGLPGDEQYF
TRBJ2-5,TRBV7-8,CASSPHGAGETQYF
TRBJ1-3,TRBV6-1,CASRDRINSGNTIYF
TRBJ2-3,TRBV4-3,CASSPGLWLDTQYF
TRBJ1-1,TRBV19,CASRAGATEAFF
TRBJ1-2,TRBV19,CASSIEGQVARDGYTF
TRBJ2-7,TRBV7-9,CASSLSGSPSGQYF
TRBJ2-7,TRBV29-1,CSVVLPNSYEQYF
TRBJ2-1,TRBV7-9,CASSLEDNNEQFF